These T cell receptor beta chains were read from a single sample in a study of cytomegalovirus exposure and HLA in healthy donors. Some clones are missing from TCRdb's copy, which holds only in-frame ones; the method was immunoSEQ multiplex PCR. The table records around 80,000 clones, around 60% of them present only once. The sequenced material came from PBMCs. These receptors all stem from a male donor in good health and CMV-seropositive. Both conserved end residues are part of each CDR3. D genes are given only for firm matches. Clone size is shown for a subset of rows, as once, few, many or a class of expanded clone.

TRBV28	TRBD1	few	TRBJ2-1	CASSSSGTVSNEQFF	TGTGCCAGCAGTTCCTCCGGGACAGTCTCCAATGAGCAGTTCTTC
TRBV29-1	NA	few	TRBJ1-2	CSASRINYGYTF	TGCAGCGCGTCCAGGATCAACTATGGCTACACCTTC
TRBV18	TRBD1	once	TRBJ2-5	CASSPRTGGEETQYF	TGTGCCAGCTCACCTAGGACAGGGGGCGAAGAGACCCAGTACTTC
TRBV28	NA	NA	TRBJ2-6	CASSFPLRVGANVLTF	TGTGCCAGCAGTTTCCCCCTCCGGGTCGGGGCCAACGTCCTGACTTTC
TRBV9	TRBD2	NA	TRBJ2-3	CASSPSGGARLDTQYF	TGTGCCAGCAGCCCCTCCGGGGGGGCCAGGTTAGATACGCAGTATTTT
TRBV6-5	NA	once	TRBJ1-5	CASSAKTGYQPQHF	TGTGCCAGCAGTGCCAAGACAGGTTATCAGCCCCAGCATTTT
TRBV4-3	NA	once	TRBJ1-1	CASSDRRNTEAFF	TGCGCCAGCAGCGACAGGCGTAACACTGAAGCTTTCTTT
TRBV7-9	TRBD1	NA	TRBJ1-4	CASGPGQVPTNEKLFF	TGTGCCAGCGGTCCGGGACAGGTTCCAACTAATGAAAAACTGTTTTTT
TRBV6-6	TRBD1	medium-sized	TRBJ1-3	CASRPWTGSSGNTIYF	TGTGCCAGCAGACCTTGGACAGGTAGCTCTGGAAACACCATATATTTT
TRBV15	NA	few	TRBJ1-4	CATSREANGDEKLFF	TGTGCCACCAGCAGAGAGGCTAACGGGGATGAAAAACTGTTTTTT
TRBV15	NA	NA	TRBJ2-7	CATSRKKPRTPNYEQYF	TGTGCCACCAGCAGAAAAAAACCCCGGACTCCGAACTACGAGCAGTACTTC
TRBV6-1	TRBD2	NA	TRBJ2-1	CAASGLVLINEQFF	TGTGCCGCTTCCGGACTAGTTCTTATCAATGAGCAGTTCTTC
TRBV30	NA	few	TRBJ1-5	CAWSTRGGSNQPQHF	TGTGCCTGGAGTACCCGTGGGGGGAGTAATCAGCCCCAGCATTTT
TRBV5-1	NA	NA	TRBJ2-3	CASTTGTDTQYF	TGCGCCAGCACGACAGGCACAGATACGCAGTATTTT
TRBV7-2	TRBD1	NA	TRBJ1-5	CASSSNPTGMSNQPQHF	TGTGCCAGCAGCTCTAATCCGACAGGGATGAGCAATCAGCCCCAGCATTTT
TRBV9	NA	few	TRBJ2-7	CASSRGNPVGEQYF	TGTGCCAGCAGCCGGGGGAACCCCGTTGGGGAGCAGTACTTC
TRBV29-1	NA	NA	TRBJ1-5	CSVEAGEDQPQHF	TGCAGCGTTGAGGCAGGGGAAGATCAGCCCCAGCATTTT
TRBV7-7	NA	NA	TRBJ2-1	CASRPLQGSSYNEQFF	TGTGCCAGCAGGCCACTACAGGGAAGCTCCTACAATGAGCAGTTCTTC
TRBV6-5	NA	NA	TRBJ1-3	CASSRQGPGNTIYF	TGTGCCAGCAGCCGTCAGGGTCCTGGAAACACCATATATTTT
TRBV7-2	NA	NA	TRBJ2-5	CASSLIGQGGDQYF	TGTGCCAGCAGCTTAATCGGACAGGGAGGGGACCAGTACTTC
TRBV2	NA	few	TRBJ1-6	CASTLTGGNSPLHF	TGTGCCAGCACTCTTACCGGGGGTAATTCACCCCTCCACTTT
TRBV7-2	NA	NA	TRBJ2-7	CASSFSGTPTRWYEQYF	TGTGCCAGCAGCTTCTCCGGGACACCTACTCGGTGGTACGAGCAGTACTTC
TRBV7-3	TRBD2	NA	TRBJ2-3	CASSLLSGGSTDTQYF	TGTGCCAGCAGCTTACTGAGCGGGGGAAGCACAGATACGCAGTATTTT
TRBV4-3	TRBD2	NA	TRBJ2-1	CASSQTGLAHSPYNEQFF	TGCGCCAGCAGCCAGACGGGACTAGCTCACTCCCCGTACAATGAGCAGTTCTTC
TRBV14	NA	NA	TRBJ2-7	CASGPDSSYEQYF	TGTGCCAGCGGGCCGGACAGCTCCTACGAGCAGTACTTC
TRBV29-1	TRBD1	NA	TRBJ2-7	CSVEAFQGQHSYEQYF	TGCAGCGTTGAAGCTTTCCAGGGACAGCACTCCTACGAGCAGTACTTC
TRBV27	NA	NA	TRBJ2-4	CASCPGAAKNIQYF	TGTGCCAGCTGCCCAGGGGCGGCCAAAAACATTCAGTACTTC